A selection of T cell receptor beta chains follows, all from one sample in a study of T cells expressing NK-cell markers. TCRdb reprocessed the 5' RACE reads and reports one entry per CDR3 protein, with no DNA. This repertoire includes about 160,000 distinct CDR3 sequences. Sequencing used blood T cells: a sorted CD56 or NKG2C T cell subset, CD4+ or CD8+ T cells, or bulk PBMC T cells (not recorded which). All receptors derive from a man aged 18-70 years in good health. Each CDR3 is given with its conserved first and last residue.

CDR3: CASSPVFGPSEQYF; J: TRBJ2-7; V: TRBV3-1
CDR3: CASSFGLAGAESSYNEQFF; J: TRBJ2-1; V: TRBV13
CDR3: CASSARLAGVNTGELFF; J: TRBJ2-2; V: TRBV7-8
CDR3: CASSYTPGQGAVYTF; J: TRBJ1-2; V: TRBV6-5
CDR3: CASSQDTEMNTEAFF; J: TRBJ1-1; V: TRBV3-1
CDR3: CASSFEGRRAYGYTF; J: TRBJ1-2; V: TRBV11-1
CDR3: CASSDPGAGYSNQPQHF; J: TRBJ1-5; V: TRBV2
CDR3: CASSEAGGATGELFF; J: TRBJ2-2; V: TRBV2
CDR3: CASSAMDEPVEKETQYF; J: TRBJ2-5; V: TRBV28
CDR3: CASSPRSEGNIQYF; J: TRBJ2-4; V: TRBV6-1
CDR3: CSALGGGEDIGNQPQHF; J: TRBJ1-5; V: TRBV20-1
CDR3: CASRPQGLAGGRSSYNEQFF; J: TRBJ2-1; V: TRBV3-1
CDR3: CATSAGTARDTQYF; J: TRBJ2-3; V: TRBV24-1
CDR3: CASSPGPTGDQPQHF; J: TRBJ1-5; V: TRBV7-8
CDR3: CASSPLDTLETGMKRETQYF; J: TRBJ2-5; V: TRBV7-6
CDR3: CASSQGTGQPYEQYF; J: TRBJ2-7; V: TRBV16
CDR3: CASSEGQGRNEQYF; J: TRBJ2-7; V: TRBV6-1
CDR3: CASSPTLGEETQYF; J: TRBJ2-5; V: TRBV7-9
CDR3: CASSGAPSYNEQFF; J: TRBJ2-1; V: TRBV2
CDR3: CASSPLEQGLNYGYTF; J: TRBJ1-2; V: TRBV6-1
CDR3: CASSQDRSGGVYASNEQFF; J: TRBJ2-1; V: TRBV3-1
CDR3: CASSYSEGWNEQFF; J: TRBJ2-1; V: TRBV6-5
CDR3: CASSEARTSFYNEQFF; J: TRBJ2-1; V: TRBV2
CDR3: CASSSSSGGYNEQFF; J: TRBJ2-1; V: TRBV28
CDR3: CASSLVGLVKETQYF; J: TRBJ2-5; V: TRBV7-8
CDR3: CASSLTTLTAQHF; J: TRBJ1-5; V: TRBV28
CDR3: CASSLGIGQAYTEAFF; J: TRBJ1-1; V: TRBV13
CDR3: CASSFTSGGPLSYEQYF; J: TRBJ2-7; V: TRBV5-1
CDR3: CAWSFGGPEAFF; J: TRBJ1-1; V: TRBV30
CDR3: CASSQFTGSEQYF; J: TRBJ2-7; V: TRBV14
CDR3: CAISETGYYEQYF; J: TRBJ2-7; V: TRBV10-3
CDR3: CASSYASGGEQFF; J: TRBJ2-1; V: TRBV6-6
CDR3: CSAREPAGDTQYF; J: TRBJ2-3; V: TRBV20-1
CDR3: CASSRGQHVGGGYTF; J: TRBJ1-2; V: TRBV5-6
CDR3: CSASQPPDTQYF; J: TRBJ2-3; V: TRBV20-1
CDR3: CASSLFSGANVLTF; J: TRBJ2-6; V: TRBV5-4
CDR3: CASIGIGGGETQYF; J: TRBJ2-5; V: TRBV2
CDR3: CASTDPTWQYF; J: TRBJ2-7; V: TRBV2
CDR3: CASRDNLETQYF; J: TRBJ2-5; V: TRBV2
CDR3: CASSQGWTETQYF; J: TRBJ2-5; V: TRBV11-1
CDR3: CASSPVRGAGGEQYF; J: TRBJ2-7; V: TRBV11-2
CDR3: CASGRGKGTEAFF; J: TRBJ1-1; V: TRBV19
CDR3: CASRLVYGANSPLHF; J: TRBJ1-6; V: TRBV19
CDR3: CASSFTGGTSSSTDTQYF; J: TRBJ2-3; V: TRBV11-2
CDR3: CASRHPAEQFF; J: TRBJ2-1; V: TRBV28
CDR3: CASSVMYQETQYF; J: TRBJ2-5; V: TRBV2
CDR3: CASSPGLAGGGEQFF; J: TRBJ2-1; V: TRBV3-1
CDR3: CASSLGTGETYEQYF; J: TRBJ2-7; V: TRBV27
CDR3: CASTLDPMYNEQFF; J: TRBJ2-1; V: TRBV5-1
CDR3: CAIRRGWGNYEQYF; J: TRBJ2-7; V: TRBV28
CDR3: CASKLSYGYTF; J: TRBJ1-2; V: TRBV6-1
CDR3: CASSLMVMNTEAFF; J: TRBJ1-1; V: TRBV5-6
CDR3: CASSMSGGAYEQYF; J: TRBJ2-7; V: TRBV19
CDR3: CASSVGQRVNSPLHF; J: TRBJ1-6; V: TRBV9
CDR3: CASSLEGLQETEAFF; J: TRBJ1-1; V: TRBV5-1